The 9 T cell receptor beta chains below all came from one sample that was sequenced in a study of CD8+ T cells in alopecia areata. Sample treatment: oral pan-JAK inhibitor, 5-10 mg twice daily. Investigators isolated RNA and reverse transcribed it into cDNA to act as the sequencing template. TCRdb's table, derived via immunoSEQ multiplex PCR, lists solely in-frame clones and lacks some. The table shows some 190,000 clones, with around 49% occurring only once. Sample: CD8+ T cells sorted from blood, taken around week 54, from a patient treated with tofacitinib. These receptors were obtained from a human donor with alopecia areata.

The rearrangement joins TRBV10-3 to TRBJ2-2, with D maybe TRBD2 (5 bases). The CDR3 contains 16 residues. Germline V lookup: CDR1 ENHRY, CDR2 SYGVKD. Trimming took off 0 bases at V and 2 bases at J, with 10 bases between the two ends. CDR3 residues: CAISESDGVNTGELFF. DNA for the CDR3: TGTGCCATCAGTGAGTCAGACGGGGTAAACACCGGGGAGCTGTTTTTT.

The rearrangement uses TRBV27 and TRBJ2-7; D might be TRBD2 (6 bases). Trimming stripped 8 bases from V and 4 bases from J, with 21 bases between. The CDR3 covers 15 residues. CDR1 and CDR2 (germline): MNHEY, SMNVEV (reference sequence). In DNA form, the CDR3 reads TGTGCCAGCCGCCAGGGAGGATGGGCGTCTTACGAGCAGTACTTC. Translation: CASRQGGWASYEQYF.

This rearrangement joins TRBV6-6 to TRBJ1-5; 10 bases line up with TRBD1. Germline V lookup: CDR1 MNHNY, CDR2 SVGAGI (reference sequence). Germline trimming cut 10 bases from V and 4 bases from J; bases unmatched to any gene: 4. The CDR3 has 13 residues. CDR3: CATRQGANQPQHF. The CDR3 nucleotides are TGTGCCACCAGACAGGGGGCGAATCAGCCCCAGCATTTT.

The chain employs TRBV5-6 and TRBJ1-5; D uncertain. The CDR3 consists of 15 residues. CDR1 is SGHDT and CDR2 is YYEEEE in the germline V gene. Trimming shortened V by 4 bases and J by 2 bases, and 13 bases separated the two germline ends. This chain's CDR3 is CASSLLETGNQPQHF. CDR3 DNA: TGTGCCAGCAGCCTCCTTGAGACCGGCAATCAGCCCCAGCATTTT.

There are a few counts of this clone. V usage is TRBV7-2 and J usage is TRBJ2-5; D is possibly TRBD1 or TRBD2 (6 bases each). Trimming cost V 1 base and J 4 bases, with 13 bases left between them. CDR3 length equals 15 residues. Germline V gene lookup returns CDR1 SGHTA and CDR2 FQGNSA. The CDR3 reads CASSLVGGSGETQYF. DNA for the CDR3: TGTGCCAGCAGCTTAGTCGGGGGCTCAGGAGAGACCCAGTACTTC.

The chain combines TRBV6-5 with TRBJ2-5; the D is unclear. The CDR3 sequence is 12 residues long. V was trimmed by 6 bases and J by 5 bases, leaving 10 bases between them. From germline, CDR1 is MNHEY and CDR2 SVGAGI. In DNA, the CDR3 is TGTGCCAGCAGGAGCGTGGGTGAGACCCAGTACTTC. This translates into CASRSVGETQYF.

The J gene is TRBJ1-1, the V gene TRBV6-6, with unresolved D. Germline CDR1 reads MNHNY; CDR2 reads SVGAGI (reference sequence). V dropped 0 bases and J dropped 1 base, with 9 bases sitting between them. This CDR3 contains 15 residues. CDR3 protein: CASSYSDPRNTEAFF. In DNA, the CDR3 is TGTGCCAGCAGTTACTCGGACCCACGGAACACTGAAGCTTTCTTT.

This clone was seen just once. The gene calls are TRBV27 and TRBJ1-2; D is perhaps TRBD1 (6 bases). Germline CDR1 and CDR2: MNHEY and SMNVEV (reference sequence). V gave up 5 bases and J gave up 3 bases, with 22 bases separating them. The CDR3 runs 17 residues. This CDR3 reads CASSPRSGGTIYYGYTF. CDR3 nucleotides: TGTGCCAGCAGTCCCCGATCGGGAGGGACAATATACTATGGCTACACCTTC.

This clone showed up just a few times. This chain joins TRBV2 and TRBJ1-5; D gene unclear. The CDR3 spans 13 residues. V was shortened by 4 bases and J by 2 bases, with 6 bases between the two germline ends. Germline V gene data show CDR1 as SNHLY and CDR2 as FYNNEI. The CDR3 region is CASSGGGNQPQHF. DNA of the CDR3: TGTGCCAGCAGTGGCGGGGGCAATCAGCCCCAGCATTTT.